The entry that follows covers one T cell receptor beta chain sequence. The entry originates in a study of blood T cell repertoires in COVID-19. Generated by immunoSEQ multiplex PCR, the TCRdb table keeps only in-frame clones and is missing some. This sample yields fewer than 350,000 clones, of which around 88% are seen a single time; roughly 6.2% belongs to the top ten. Germline V gene sequence: CDR1 MDHEN, CDR2 SYDVKM. V was clipped by 6 bases and J by 2 bases; unmatched bases: 2. The CDR3 totals 13 residues. Sequences were obtained from PBMCs or T cells enriched from blood (not recorded which). The sequence was collected from a woman in her thirties or forties who had recovered from COVID-19. The chain uses TRBV28 and TRBJ1-2; 8 positions agree with TRBD1. The CDR3 loop reads CASRRTGNYGYTF. CDR3 nucleotides: TGTGCCAGCAGAAGGACAGGGAACTATGGCTACACCTTC.